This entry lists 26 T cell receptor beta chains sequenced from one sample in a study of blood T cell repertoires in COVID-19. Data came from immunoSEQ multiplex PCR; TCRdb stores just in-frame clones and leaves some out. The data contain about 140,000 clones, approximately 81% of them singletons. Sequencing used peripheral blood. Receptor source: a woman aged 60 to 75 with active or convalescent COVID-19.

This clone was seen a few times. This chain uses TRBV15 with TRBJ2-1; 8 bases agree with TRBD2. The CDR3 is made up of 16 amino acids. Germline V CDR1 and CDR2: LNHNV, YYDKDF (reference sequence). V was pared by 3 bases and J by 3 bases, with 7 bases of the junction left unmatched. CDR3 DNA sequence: TGTGCCACCAGCAGGTTCATAGCGGGGAACTACAATGAGCAGTTCTTC. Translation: CATSRFIAGNYNEQFF.

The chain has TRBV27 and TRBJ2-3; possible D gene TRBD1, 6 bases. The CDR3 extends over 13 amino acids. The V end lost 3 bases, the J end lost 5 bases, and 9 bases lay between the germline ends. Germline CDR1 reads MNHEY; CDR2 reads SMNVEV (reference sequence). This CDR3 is CASSFLRGDTQYF. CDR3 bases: TGTGCCAGCAGTTTCCTCAGGGGAGATACGCAGTATTTT.

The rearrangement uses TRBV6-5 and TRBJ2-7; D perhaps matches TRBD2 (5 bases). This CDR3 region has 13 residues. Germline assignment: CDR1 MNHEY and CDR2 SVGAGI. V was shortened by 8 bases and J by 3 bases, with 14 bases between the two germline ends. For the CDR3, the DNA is TGTGCCAGCCGGTCGGACGGGAACTACGAGCAGTACGTC. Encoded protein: CASRSDGNYEQYV.

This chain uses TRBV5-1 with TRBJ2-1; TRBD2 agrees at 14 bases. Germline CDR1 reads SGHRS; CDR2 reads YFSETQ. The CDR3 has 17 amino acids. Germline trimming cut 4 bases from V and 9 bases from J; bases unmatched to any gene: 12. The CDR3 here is CASSPGGGTSGGSEQFF. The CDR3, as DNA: TGCGCCAGCAGCCCCGGAGGCGGGACTAGCGGGGGAAGTGAGCAGTTCTTC. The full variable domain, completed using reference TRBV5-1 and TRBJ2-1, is KAGVTQTPRYLIKTRGQQVTLSCSPISGHRSVSWYQQTPGQGLQFLFEYFSETQRNKGNFPGRFSGRQFSNSRSEMNVSTLELGDSALYLCASSPGGGTSGGSEQFFGPGTRLTVL.

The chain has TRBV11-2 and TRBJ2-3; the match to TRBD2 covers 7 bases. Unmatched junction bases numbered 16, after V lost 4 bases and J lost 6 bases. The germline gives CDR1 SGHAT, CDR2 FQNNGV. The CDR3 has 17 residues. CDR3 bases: TGTGCCAGCAGCTCCCCTTTAGCGGGTAAGTTGAAGGATACGCAGTATTTT. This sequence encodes CASSSPLAGKLKDTQYF.

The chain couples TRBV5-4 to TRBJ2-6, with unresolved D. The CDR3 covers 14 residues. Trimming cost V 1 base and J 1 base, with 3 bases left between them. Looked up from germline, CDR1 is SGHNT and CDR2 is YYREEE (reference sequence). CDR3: CASSLLSGANVLTF. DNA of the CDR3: TGTGCCAGCAGCTTGTTATCTGGGGCCAACGTCCTGACTTTC.

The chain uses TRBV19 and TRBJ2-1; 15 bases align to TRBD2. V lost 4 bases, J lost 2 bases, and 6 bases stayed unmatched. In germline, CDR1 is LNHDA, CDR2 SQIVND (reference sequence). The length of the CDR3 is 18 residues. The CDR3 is CASSTRGLAGGPYNEQFF. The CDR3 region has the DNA TGTGCCAGTAGTACCCGAGGACTAGCGGGAGGGCCCTACAATGAGCAGTTCTTC. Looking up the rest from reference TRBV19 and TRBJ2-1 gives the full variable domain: DGGITQSPKYLFRKEGQNVTLSCEQNLNHDAMYWYRQDPGQGLRLIYYSQIVNDFQKGDIAEGYSVSREKKESFPLTVTSAQKNPTAFYLCASSTRGLAGGPYNEQFFGPGTRLTVL.

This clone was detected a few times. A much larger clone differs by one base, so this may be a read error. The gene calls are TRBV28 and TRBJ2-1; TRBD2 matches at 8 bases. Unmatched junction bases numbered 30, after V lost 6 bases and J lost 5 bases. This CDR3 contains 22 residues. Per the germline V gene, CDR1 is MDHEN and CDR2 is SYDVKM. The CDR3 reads CASRFPSWERPGGGRENNEQFF. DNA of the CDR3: TGTGCCAGCAGGTTTCCATCCTGGGAGCGTCCGGGGGGGGGCCGGGAGAACAATGAGCAGTTCTTC.

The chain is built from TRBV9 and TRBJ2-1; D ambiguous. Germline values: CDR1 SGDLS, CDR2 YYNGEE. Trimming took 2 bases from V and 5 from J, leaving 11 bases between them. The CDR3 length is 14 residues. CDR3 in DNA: TGTGCCAGCAGCGTTAAGCAGGTAAACAATGAGCAGTTCTTC. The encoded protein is CASSVKQVNNEQFF.

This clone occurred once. The CDR3 DNA follows: TGTGCCAGTAGTACCTGGACAGCCTCCCCGGGGACTGAAGCTTTCTTT. This sequence encodes CASSTWTASPGTEAFF. V usage is TRBV19 and J usage is TRBJ1-1, with a tentative D call TRBD1 (6 bases). Germline-derived CDR1 and CDR2 are LNHDA and SQIVND (reference sequence). Trimming pared 4 bases from V and 5 bases from J, leaving 20 bases between. This CDR3 comprises 16 residues. The full variable domain, in which reference TRBV19 and TRBJ1-1 provide the parts outside the CDR3, is DGGITQSPKYLFRKEGQNVTLSCEQNLNHDAMYWYRQDPGQGLRLIYYSQIVNDFQKGDIAEGYSVSREKKESFPLTVTSAQKNPTAFYLCASSTWTASPGTEAFFGQGTRLTVV.

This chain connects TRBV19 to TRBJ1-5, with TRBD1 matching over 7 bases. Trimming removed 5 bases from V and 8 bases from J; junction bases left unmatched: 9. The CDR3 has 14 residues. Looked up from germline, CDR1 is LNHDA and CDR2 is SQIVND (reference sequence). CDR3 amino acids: CASSATGNREPQHF. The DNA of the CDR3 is TGTGCCAGTAGTGCGACAGGGAATAGGGAGCCCCAGCATTTT.

The CDR3 reads CASSSPQGLGETQYF. As DNA, the CDR3 is TGTGCCAGCAGTTCCCCACAGGGGCTAGGGGAGACCCAGTACTTC. The chain recombines TRBV28 with TRBJ2-5, with 7 bases aligning to TRBD1. Losses at the gene ends were 4 bases for V and 5 bases for J; bases not matched to a gene: 10. The germline V gene encodes CDR1 MDHEN and CDR2 SYDVKM. The CDR3 spans 15 residues.

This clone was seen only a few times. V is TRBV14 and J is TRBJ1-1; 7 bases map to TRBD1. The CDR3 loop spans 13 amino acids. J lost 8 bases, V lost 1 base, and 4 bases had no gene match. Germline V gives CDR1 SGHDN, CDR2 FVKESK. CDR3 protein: CASSQGTGSEAFF. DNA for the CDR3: TGTGCCAGCAGCCAAGGGACAGGTAGCGAAGCTTTCTTT.

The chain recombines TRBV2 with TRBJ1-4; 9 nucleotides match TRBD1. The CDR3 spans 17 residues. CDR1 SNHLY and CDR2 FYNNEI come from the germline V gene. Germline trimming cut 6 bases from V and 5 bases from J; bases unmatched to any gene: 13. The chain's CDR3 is CASRTPLDRGVNEKLFF. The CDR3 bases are TGTGCCAGCAGGACCCCCCTGGACAGGGGCGTAAATGAAAAACTGTTTTTT.

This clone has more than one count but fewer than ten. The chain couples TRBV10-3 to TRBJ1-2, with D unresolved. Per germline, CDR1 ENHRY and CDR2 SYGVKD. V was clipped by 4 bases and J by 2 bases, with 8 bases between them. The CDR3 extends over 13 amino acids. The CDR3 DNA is TGTGCCATCAGTGTACGTCAGAACTATGGCTACACCTTC. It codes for CAISVRQNYGYTF.

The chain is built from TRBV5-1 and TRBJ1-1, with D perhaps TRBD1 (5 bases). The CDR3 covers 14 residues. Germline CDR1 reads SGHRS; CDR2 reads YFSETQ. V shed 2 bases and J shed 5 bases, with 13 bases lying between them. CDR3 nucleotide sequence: TGCGCCAGCAGCTTTGGGCCAGGGAATACTGAAGCTTTCTTT. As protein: CASSFGPGNTEAFF.

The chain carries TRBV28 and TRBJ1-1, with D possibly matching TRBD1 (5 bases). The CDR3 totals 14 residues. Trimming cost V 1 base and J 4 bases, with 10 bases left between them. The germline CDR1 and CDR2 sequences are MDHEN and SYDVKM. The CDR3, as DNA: TGTGCCAGCAGTTTATTGGGGCGCATCACTGAAGCTTTCTTT. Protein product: CASSLLGRITEAFF.

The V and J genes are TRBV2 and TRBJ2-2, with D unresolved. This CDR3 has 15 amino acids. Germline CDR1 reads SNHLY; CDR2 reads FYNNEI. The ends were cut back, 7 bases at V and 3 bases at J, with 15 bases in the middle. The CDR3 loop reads CASTPRTADTGELFF. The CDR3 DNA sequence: TGTGCCAGCACCCCCCGAACCGCGGACACCGGGGAGCTGTTTTTT. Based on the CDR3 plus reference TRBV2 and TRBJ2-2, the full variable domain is EPEVTQTPSHQVTQMGQEVILRCVPISNHLYFYWYRQILGQKVEFLVSFYNNEISEKSEIFDDQFSVERPDGSNFTLKIRSTKLEDSAMYFCASTPRTADTGELFFGEGSRLTVL.

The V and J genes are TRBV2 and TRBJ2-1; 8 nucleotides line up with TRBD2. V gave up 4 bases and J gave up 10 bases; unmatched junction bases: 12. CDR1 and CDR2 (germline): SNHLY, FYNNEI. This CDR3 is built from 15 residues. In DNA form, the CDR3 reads TGTGCCAGCAGTGGCGGGGGGACCCTTATTGGAGAGCAGTTCTTC. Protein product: CASSGGGTLIGEQFF.

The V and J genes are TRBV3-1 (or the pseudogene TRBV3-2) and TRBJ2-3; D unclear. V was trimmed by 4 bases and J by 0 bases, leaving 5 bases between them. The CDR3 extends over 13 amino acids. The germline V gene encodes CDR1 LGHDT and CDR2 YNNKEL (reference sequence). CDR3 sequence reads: CASSPSSTDTQYF. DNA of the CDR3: TGTGCCAGCAGCCCTTCGAGCACAGATACGCAGTATTTT.

The CDR3 sequence is CASSGDRDTEAFF. DNA of the CDR3: TGTGCCAGCAGTGGGGACAGGGACACTGAAGCTTTCTTT. The genes are TRBV2 and TRBJ1-1; 9 bases match TRBD1. The CDR3 consists of 13 residues. V dropped 4 bases and J dropped 3; count of bases not matched to a gene: 0. Germline V gives CDR1 SNHLY, CDR2 FYNNEI.

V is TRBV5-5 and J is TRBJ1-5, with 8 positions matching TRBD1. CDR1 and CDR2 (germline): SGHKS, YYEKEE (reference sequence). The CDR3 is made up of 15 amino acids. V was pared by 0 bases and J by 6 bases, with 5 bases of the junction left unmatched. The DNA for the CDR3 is TGTGCCAGCAGCTTGGACGGACAGGGTAGTCAGCCCCAGCATTTT. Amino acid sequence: CASSLDGQGSQPQHF.

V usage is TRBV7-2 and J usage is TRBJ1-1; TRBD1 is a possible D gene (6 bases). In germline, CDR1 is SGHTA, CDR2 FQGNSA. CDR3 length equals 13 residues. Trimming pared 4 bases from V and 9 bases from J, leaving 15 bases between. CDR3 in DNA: TGTGCCAGCAGCTCTTCCTACGGACAGAAAGCTTTCTTT. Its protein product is CASSSSYGQKAFF.

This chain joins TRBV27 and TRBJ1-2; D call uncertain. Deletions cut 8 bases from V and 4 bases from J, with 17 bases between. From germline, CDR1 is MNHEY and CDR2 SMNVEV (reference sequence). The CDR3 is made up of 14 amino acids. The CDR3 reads CASALDGGSYGYTF. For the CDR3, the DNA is TGTGCCAGCGCACTTGACGGAGGTTCCTATGGCTACACCTTC.

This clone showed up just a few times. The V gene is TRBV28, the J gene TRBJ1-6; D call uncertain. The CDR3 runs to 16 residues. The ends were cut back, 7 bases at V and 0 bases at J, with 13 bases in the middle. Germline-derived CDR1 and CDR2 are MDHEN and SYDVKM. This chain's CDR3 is CASTSTGSSYNSPLHF. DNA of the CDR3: TGTGCCAGCACCTCGACCGGGAGCTCCTATAATTCACCCCTCCACTTT.

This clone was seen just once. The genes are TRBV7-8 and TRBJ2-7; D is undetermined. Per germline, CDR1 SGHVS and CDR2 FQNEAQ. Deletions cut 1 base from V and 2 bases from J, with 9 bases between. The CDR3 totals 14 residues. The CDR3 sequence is CASSLGRRTYEQYF. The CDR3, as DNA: TGTGCCAGCAGCTTAGGCCGGAGAACCTACGAGCAGTACTTC.